This TCR beta chain came from a study of Graves' ophthalmopathy and Graves' hyperthyroidism. This clonotype was detected ten times or more. The TCR beta CDR3 regions underwent amplification from RNA transcripts. Second-round multiplex PCR came after a first-round RT-PCR that employed HTBI primers. TCRdb called the multiplex PCR reads again in MiXCR, with one record for every CDR3 protein. Of roughly 380,000 distinct CDR3 sequences listed, over 15% were seen once; the top ten hold around 7%. This CDR3 is built from 16 residues. Trimming shortened V by 3 bases and J by 0 bases, and 15 bases separated the two germline ends. CDR1 is SGHAT, CDR2 FQNNGV, per germline. Where ophthalmopathy was absent within 18 months of follow-up, hyperthyroidism was stable.

The TCR was taken from a woman between 18 and 30 years old with stable Graves' hyperthyroidism. This rearrangement joins TRBV11-2 to TRBJ2-7; D possibly corresponds to TRBD1 (6 bases). The sequenced material came from peripheral blood. In nucleotides, the CDR3 is TGTGCCAGCAGCTTGGTGACAGGTATTCTCTCCTACGAGCAGTACTTC. Protein product: CASSLVTGILSYEQYF.